Listed here are 18 T cell receptor beta chains from one sample, sequenced in a study of beta chain features in type 1 diabetes. Of the isolated RNA, all was reverse transcribed, and so the sequenced material was expressed TCRB transcripts. Assay: immunoSEQ multiplex PCR; the TCRdb copy retains only in-frame clones and omits some. The repertoire has roughly 150,000 clones, over 8.5% of them found once; the top ten carry roughly 2%. Sequenced sample: central memory CD4+ T cells from blood. These receptors all come from a young man in good health.

In its sample, this clone was seen a few times. V gene TRBV4-2 combines with J gene TRBJ1-1; D unresolved. V was shortened by 0 bases and J by 6 bases, with 14 bases between the two germline ends. The CDR3 has 15 amino acids. Germline V gene data show CDR1 as LGHNA and CDR2 as YNFKEQ. The CDR3 spells CASSQDQDLVPEAFF. The CDR3 bases are TGTGCCAGCAGCCAAGACCAGGATCTTGTCCCTGAAGCTTTCTTT.

This clone was observed a handful of times. This rearrangement joins TRBV5-4 to TRBJ2-7; D possibly corresponds to TRBD1 (5 bases). V lost 6 bases to trimming and J lost 7 bases, with 20 bases between them. The CDR3 contains 14 residues. The germline V gene encodes CDR1 SGHNT and CDR2 YYREEE (reference sequence). The CDR3 DNA reads TGTGCCAGCACCCCTCCTGGGGCGCCCGGAGAGCAGTACTTC. Encoded protein: CASTPPGAPGEQYF.

This clone appeared a few times. The J gene is TRBJ1-4, the V gene TRBV10-3; perhaps TRBD1 as D (6 bases). The V end lost 6 bases, the J end lost 8 bases, and 10 bases lay between the germline ends. The CDR3 length is 12 residues. Germline CDR1 is ENHRY and CDR2 is SYGVKD. CDR3 in amino acids: CAIRDSREKLFF. The CDR3 DNA is TGTGCCATCAGGGACAGTCGAGAAAAACTGTTTTTT.

This clone turned up a few times. The chain joins TRBV20-1 to TRBJ1-5; unclear D gene. This CDR3 comprises 11 residues. Trimming removed 1 base from V and 10 bases from J, with 8 bases in between. The germline V gene has CDR1 DFQATT and CDR2 SNEGSKA (reference sequence). As DNA, the CDR3 is TGCAGTGCTAGAGTAGGAAGTCCCCAGCATTTT. Its protein is CSARVGSPQHF.

This clone was detected many times. V usage is TRBV18 and J usage is TRBJ2-1; D might be TRBD1 (6 bases). The CDR3 consists of 15 residues. Germline V gives CDR1 KGHSH, CDR2 LQKENI. V was cut by 0 bases and J by 1 base, with 7 bases left in between. DNA for the CDR3: TGTGCCAGCTCACCACCAGGGGGTTCCTACAATGAGCAGTTCTTC. Amino acids: CASSPPGGSYNEQFF.

This sequence joins TRBV7-3 and TRBJ1-2; D is unresolved. This CDR3 contains 13 residues. Germline V gives CDR1 SGHTA, CDR2 FQGTGA. Trimming stripped 5 bases from V and 4 bases from J, with 11 bases between. CDR3 loop: CASSLNKGYGYTF. DNA of the CDR3: TGTGCCAGCAGCCTAAATAAAGGCTATGGCTACACCTTC.

In regard to this clone: The sample holds other DNA sequences that translate to the same CDR3. This chain links TRBV25-1 with TRBJ2-7; D is ambiguous. Trimming removed 2 bases from V and 7 bases from J, with 6 bases in between. Germline V CDR1 and CDR2: MGHDK, SYGVNS. The CDR3 loop spans 11 amino acids. This CDR3 reads CASSELGEQYF. The DNA for the CDR3 is TGTGCCAGCAGTGAACTTGGAGAGCAGTACTTC.

This clone was recorded a few times. V usage is TRBV5-1 and J usage is TRBJ2-6; tentatively, D is TRBD1 (6 bases). Germline CDR1 SGHRS, CDR2 YFSETQ. The length of the CDR3 is 17 residues. V was trimmed by 0 bases and J by 0 bases, leaving 10 bases between them. The CDR3: CASSLEGHSSGANVLTF. The CDR3 region has the DNA TGCGCCAGCAGCTTGGAGGGACACAGCTCTGGGGCCAACGTCCTGACTTTC.

This clone was seen a few times. The CDR3: CASSLFRNTEAFF. In DNA form, the CDR3 reads TGTGCCAGCAGCTTATTCCGCAACACTGAAGCTTTCTTT. The rearrangement links TRBV11-2 to TRBJ1-1; D gene unclear. The CDR3 is 13 amino acids. Trimming removed 2 bases from V and 2 bases from J, with 6 bases in between. Germline CDR1 is SGHAT and CDR2 is FQNNGV.

CDR3 nucleotide sequence: TGTGCCAGCAGCACTGGGGCACAAGAGACCCAGTACTTC. This gives the protein CASSTGAQETQYF. The chain has TRBV7-2 and TRBJ2-5, with D perhaps matching TRBD1 (5 bases). V lost 5 bases and J lost 2, with 9 bases in between. Germline CDR1 reads SGHTA; CDR2 reads FQGNSA. This CDR3 has 13 amino acids.

The V and J genes are TRBV9 and TRBJ1-1; D not resolved. V lost 5 bases and J lost 1, with 9 bases in between. The CDR3 runs 13 residues. The germline V gene encodes CDR1 SGDLS and CDR2 YYNGEE. The CDR3 bases are TGTGCCAGCAGTTTTTCAGCGAACACTGAAGCTTTCTTT. Translating gives CASSFSANTEAFF.

CDR3 residues: CSVGAGGPHNEQFF. CDR3 DNA: TGCAGCGTTGGCGCGGGAGGGCCCCACAATGAGCAGTTCTTC. The J gene is TRBJ2-1, the V gene TRBV29-1, with 9 positions matching TRBD2. J was trimmed by 5 bases and V by 4 bases; bases with no gene match: 6. CDR1 is SQVTM and CDR2 is ANQGSEA in the germline V gene. The CDR3 runs to 14 residues.

This clone has just a few counts. This chain links TRBV6-5 with TRBJ2-1; possibly TRBD1 for D (6 bases). With 4 bases removed from V and 3 bases from J, the gap between germline ends came to 16 bases. CDR1 and CDR2 from the germline V gene are MNHEY and SVGAGI. The length of the CDR3 is 16 residues. The CDR3 loop reads CASSSPTGSIYNEQFF. DNA of the CDR3: TGTGCCAGCAGTTCCCCGACAGGCTCCATCTACAATGAGCAGTTCTTC.

This chain joins TRBV11-2 and TRBJ1-2; D gene unclear. The germline CDR1 and CDR2 sequences are SGHAT and FQNNGV. The CDR3 has 13 amino acids. V lost 1 base, J lost 6 bases, and 9 bases lay in between. The CDR3 spells CASSLAQGDGYTF. The CDR3 nucleotides read TGTGCCAGCAGCTTAGCTCAAGGTGATGGCTACACCTTC. The full variable domain, rest sourced from reference TRBV11-2 and TRBJ1-2, is EAGVAQSPRYKIIEKRQSVAFWCNPISGHATLYWYQQILGQGPKLLIQFQNNGVVDDSQLPKDRFSAERLKGVDSTLKIQPAKLEDSAVYLCASSLAQGDGYTFGSGTRLTVV.

This clone turned up a few times. The chain has TRBV4-2 and TRBJ2-7; tentatively, D is TRBD2 (5 bases). The length of the CDR3 is 13 residues. The V gene lost 2 bases and the J gene lost 3 bases, with 8 bases spanning the gap. Germline CDR1 is LGHNA and CDR2 is YNFKEQ. The CDR3 bases are TGTGCCAGCAGCCAAACGGGAAACTACGAGCAGTACTTC. Its translation is CASSQTGNYEQYF.

There are a few counts of this clone. The chain uses TRBV5-4 and TRBJ1-2; 8 bases are shared with TRBD1. After removal of 4 bases from V and 8 bases from J, the junction contained 13 bases not matched to a gene. The CDR3 sequence is 15 residues long. Per the germline V gene, CDR1 is SGHNT and CDR2 is YYREEE (reference sequence). In DNA, the CDR3 is TGTGCCAGCAGCACGAAGGACAGGGAATGGAGCGGCTACACCTTC. This translates into CASSTKDREWSGYTF.

The table lists this clone with many counts. The CDR3 coding sequence is TGTGCCAGCGTTGGCGGTGGGTTAATAGCGGCCAACGTCCTGACTTTC. Translated, it gives CASVGGGLIAANVLTF. The chain employs TRBV28 and TRBJ2-6, with D unclear. Trimming removed 8 bases from V and 6 bases from J, with 20 bases in between. Germline values: CDR1 MDHEN, CDR2 SYDVKM. The CDR3 contains 16 residues.

This chain links TRBV18 with TRBJ2-3; D is undetermined. The germline V gene has CDR1 KGHSH and CDR2 LQKENI. Trimming pared 6 bases from V and 9 bases from J, leaving 13 bases between. There are 12 residues in the CDR3. The CDR3 nucleotides are TGTGCCAGCTCTCCGGACCAGTCCACGCAGTATTTT. This translates into CASSPDQSTQYF.